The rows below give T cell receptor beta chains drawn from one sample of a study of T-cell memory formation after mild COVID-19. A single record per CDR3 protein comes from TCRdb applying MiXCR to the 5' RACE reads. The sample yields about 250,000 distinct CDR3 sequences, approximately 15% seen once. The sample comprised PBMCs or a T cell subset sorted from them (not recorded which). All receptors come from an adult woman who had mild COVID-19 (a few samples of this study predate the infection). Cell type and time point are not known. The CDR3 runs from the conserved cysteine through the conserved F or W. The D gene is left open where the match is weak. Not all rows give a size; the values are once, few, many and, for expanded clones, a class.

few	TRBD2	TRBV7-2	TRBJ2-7	TGTGCCAGCAGCCCTCAGCGGGGCCTGGGTTACGAGCAGTACTTC	CASSPQRGLGYEQYF
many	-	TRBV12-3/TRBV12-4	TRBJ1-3	TGTGCCAGCAGTTTAGAGGGATCTGGAAACACCATATATTTT	CASSLEGSGNTIYF
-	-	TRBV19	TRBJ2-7	TGTGCCAGTAGGGCCTGGGGGACCTACGAGCAGTACTTC	CASRAWGTYEQYF
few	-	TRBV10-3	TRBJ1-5	TGTGCCATCAGTCAATCCGGGGGCCCCGTCGAGCCCCAGCATTTT	CAISQSGGPVEPQHF
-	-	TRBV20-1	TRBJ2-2	TGCAGTGCTAGTGAATTATCGAACACCGGGGAGCTGTTTTTT	CSASELSNTGELFF
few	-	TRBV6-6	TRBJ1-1	TGTGCCAGCAATCAGGAAACGTTTGAAGCTTTCTTT	CASNQETFEAFF
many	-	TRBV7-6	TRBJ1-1	TGTGCCAGCAGCTTAGCCAGGAACACTGAAGCTTTCTTT	CASSLARNTEAFF
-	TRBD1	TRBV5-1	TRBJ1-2	TGCGCCAGCAGCTTGGGACAGGGGAGTGATTATGGCTACACCTTC	CASSLGQGSDYGYTF
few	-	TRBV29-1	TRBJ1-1	TGCAGCGTTGTCTGGGGCTCGAACACTGAAGCTTTCTTT	CSVVWGSNTEAFF
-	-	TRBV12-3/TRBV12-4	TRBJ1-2	TGTGCCAGCAGTTTACAGACAGACCCTTATGGCTACACCTTC	CASSLQTDPYGYTF
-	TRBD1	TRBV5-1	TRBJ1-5	TGCGCCAGCAGCCGGAATCCGGGACAGGGGGATCAGCCCCAGCATTTT	CASSRNPGQGDQPQHF
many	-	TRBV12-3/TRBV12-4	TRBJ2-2	TGTGCCAGCAGTTTAGTGGGACTTACCACCGGGGAGCTGTTTTTT	CASSLVGLTTGELFF
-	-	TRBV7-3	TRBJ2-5	TGTGCCAGCAGCTACGGGCCACAAGAGACCCAGTACTTC	CASSYGPQETQYF
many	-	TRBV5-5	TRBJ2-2	TGTGCCAGCAGCTTGGGGACGGAAACACTCACCGGGGAGCTGTTTTTT	CASSLGTETLTGELFF
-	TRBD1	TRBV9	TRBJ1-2	TGTGCCAGCAGTATACAGGGGAACTATGGCTACACCTTC	CASSIQGNYGYTF
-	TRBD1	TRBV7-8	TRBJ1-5	TGTGCCAGCAGCCCAGACTCTGACAGGGGGCGCAATCAGCCCCAGCATTTT	CASSPDSDRGRNQPQHF
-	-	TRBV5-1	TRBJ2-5	TGCGCCAGCAGCTTGACATACCCCCGAGAGACCCAGTACTTC	CASSLTYPRETQYF
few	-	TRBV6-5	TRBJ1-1	TGTGCCAGCAGTTATACCGTGGGGTACAACACTGAAGCTTTCTTT	CASSYTVGYNTEAFF
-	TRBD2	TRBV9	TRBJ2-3	TGTGCCAGCAGCGTTTCAGCGGGAGCAGATACGCAGTATTTT	CASSVSAGADTQYF
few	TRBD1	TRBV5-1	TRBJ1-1	TGCGCCAGCAGCTTGGCTCGGTGGGACAGGGATTGGAACACTGAAGCTTTCTTT	CASSLARWDRDWNTEAFF
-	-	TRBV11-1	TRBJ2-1	TGTGCCAGCAGCTTAAGGTACAAGGCATACAATGAGCAGTTCTTC	CASSLRYKAYNEQFF
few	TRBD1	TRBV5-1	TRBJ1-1	TGCGCCAGCCGCGCAGGGGGCAGGGTGAGCACTGAAGCTTTCTTT	CASRAGGRVSTEAFF
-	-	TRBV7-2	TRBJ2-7	TGTGCCAGCAGCATAGGGACACCCGCCACCTACGAGCAGTACTTC	CASSIGTPATYEQYF
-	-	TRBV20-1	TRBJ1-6	TGCAGTGCTAGAGATGAGGGTTCCTATAATTCACCCCTCCACTTT	CSARDEGSYNSPLHF
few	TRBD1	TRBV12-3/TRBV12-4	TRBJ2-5	TGTGCCAGCAGTGACGGACAGGGGTCGTGGGAGACCCAGTACTTC	CASSDGQGSWETQYF
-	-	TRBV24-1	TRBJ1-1	TGTGCCACCAGTGATTCTAGGACCAAGGCTTTAATCTTT	CATSDSRTKALIF
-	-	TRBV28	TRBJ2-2	TGTGCCAGCACTGCTCCTCACGGGGAGCTGTTTTTT	CASTAPHGELFF
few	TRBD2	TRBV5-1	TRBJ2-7	TGCGCCAGCAGCGGTAGAGCGGGAGATAGCGCCTACGAGCAGTACTTC	CASSGRAGDSAYEQYF
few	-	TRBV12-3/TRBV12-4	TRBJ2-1	TGTGCCAGCAGTTTCCGGGACACGGGGACTCGCGATGAGCAGTTCTTC	CASSFRDTGTRDEQFF
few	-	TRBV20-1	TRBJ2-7	TGCAGTGCTAGTCAGGGGATGTACGAGCAGTACTTC	CSASQGMYEQYF
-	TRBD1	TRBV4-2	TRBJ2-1	TGTGCCAGCCAGGGCCGGGACACAGGGGGCAATGAGCAGTTCTTC	CASQGRDTGGNEQFF
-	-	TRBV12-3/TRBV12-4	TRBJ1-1	TGTGCCAGCAGCTCAGATGGACAAAGGAACACTGAAGCTTTCTTT	CASSSDGQRNTEAFF
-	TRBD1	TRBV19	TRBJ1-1	TGTGCCAGTAGTATAGCTTCAGGGGGCACTGAAGCTTTCTTT	CASSIASGGTEAFF
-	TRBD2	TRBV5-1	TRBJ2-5	TGCGCCAGCAGCTCTCCCGTAGCGGGAGCATGGGAAGAGACCCAGTACTTC	CASSSPVAGAWEETQYF
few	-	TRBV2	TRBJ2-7	TGTGCCAGCAGCCTGTCTCCCAGCTACGAGCAGTACTTC	CASSLSPSYEQYF